The source of this T cell receptor (beta chain) is a study of graft-versus-host responses after intestinal transplantation. Study-level background: Transplants given to recipients were multivisceral, liver-intestinal, or isolated intestinal. Every recipient had anti-thymocyte globulin induction and around three years of tacrolimus plus steroids. Study-wide points: Recipient-marrow GvH clones were detected, some having first appeared in ileum or blood. Declining HvG levels early post-transplant were linked to peak circulating GvH clone levels.

Remarks on this clone: The antigen is unknown.

With 0 bases clipped from V and 4 bases from J, the junction kept 5 bases outside the gene matches. The CDR3 loop spans 16 amino acids. Per germline, CDR1 SGHNT and CDR2 YYREEE (reference sequence). The protocol was immunoSEQ multiplex PCR, while the TCRdb copy is restricted to in-frame clones and leaves out a portion. This sample carries over 100,000 clones, about 95% of them seen once, and the ten largest clones take 2.5% to 3.5%. The chain combines TRBV5-4 with TRBJ2-1, with 9 bases fitting TRBD2. The TCR originated in a human donor who received an intestinal transplant. The material sequenced was unstimulated CD8+ T cells sorted from spleen or lymph node cells, taken before intestinal transplant. The CDR3 bases are TGTGCCAGCAGCTTGGCCCCGAGCGGGAGGTACAATGAGCAGTTCTTC. Translation gives CASSLAPSGRYNEQFF.